This T cell receptor (beta chain) was found in a study of T cell responses to AZD1222 COVID-19 vaccine. Whole-study results and caveats: White British donors predominated, females outnumbered males, and clonal diversity was possibly underestimated. Only a handful of AZD1222 recipients, several in all, had baseline seropositivity. No day 14 peak samples; only post-peak repertoires were characterized. Variant regions that are unmutated are reportedly the target of nearly half of spike-specific TCRs.

This table comes from immunoSEQ multiplex PCR, and its TCRdb copy is limited to in-frame clones, with some not included. The table has 85,000 to 130,000 clones, approximately 88% seen once. This clone was observed a single time. What it binds is not known. The CDR3 totals 17 residues. V lost 0 bases, J lost 0 bases, and 15 bases lay in between. Germline V gene lookup returns CDR1 LGHDT and CDR2 YNNKEL (reference sequence). This chain uses TRBV3-1 (or the pseudogene TRBV3-2) with TRBJ2-7; D might be TRBD1 or TRBD2, each matching 5 bases. This sample comprised peripheral blood, obtained on day 0 of AZD1222 vaccination. This receptor was taken from an adult in good health. The CDR3 DNA is TGTGCCAGCAGCCAAGATTGGGGACCATTGAGCTCCTACGAGCAGTACTTC. Amino acid sequence: CASSQDWGPLSSYEQYF.